Presented here are 7 T cell receptor beta chains from one specimen sequenced in a study of shared clonotypes between healthy human individuals. TCRdb's copy holds only in-frame clones and misses some; the assay was immunoSEQ multiplex PCR. The table shows a few hundred thousand clones, with around 96% occurring only once. Sequencing was carried out using memory CD8+ T cells sorted from blood. Subset defined: CD45RO+ cells pooled with CCR7-negative TemRA cells. These receptors were obtained from a man in his thirties or forties in good health.

This chain links TRBV4-1 with TRBJ2-3; TRBD2 aligns across 9 bases. The CDR3 is 15 amino acids. Trimming at V came to 4 bases and at J to 2 bases, leaving 4 bases not matched to a gene. Germline CDR1 is MGHRA and CDR2 is YSYEKL. For the CDR3, the DNA is TGCGCCAGCAGCCCGGGACTAGCTTCCACAGATACGCAGTATTTT. It is translated as CASSPGLASTDTQYF.

On this clone: Other DNA sequences in the same sample also yield this CDR3. V usage is TRBV6-1 and J usage is TRBJ2-7, with 10 positions matching TRBD2. The CDR3 contains 15 residues. Germline V gene sequence: CDR1 MNHNS, CDR2 SASEGT. V lost 1 base and J lost 2; bases outside the gene matches: 2. The CDR3 loop is CASSEGTSGTYEQYF. CDR3 sequence (DNA): TGTGCCAGCAGTGAAGGGACTAGCGGCACCTACGAGCAGTACTTC.

This clone was observed a few times. This chain uses TRBV15 with TRBJ2-2; 7 nucleotides align to TRBD2. With V trimmed by 0 bases and J by 1 base, 8 bases remained unmatched. There are 18 residues in the CDR3. CDR1 is LNHNV, CDR2 YYDKDF, per germline (reference sequence). In DNA form, the CDR3 reads TGTGCCACCAGCAGAGATTCCGCGGGAGCCTTGAACACCGGGGAGCTGTTTTTT. Residues: CATSRDSAGALNTGELFF.

Comments on this clone: Other DNA sequences in the sample encode the same CDR3. This chain uses TRBV11-2 with TRBJ2-7, with TRBD2 matching over 8 bases. J gave up 2 bases and V 3 bases, and 0 bases lay outside the gene matches. Germline CDR1 is SGHAT and CDR2 is FQNNGV. The CDR3 spans 13 residues. The CDR3 nucleotides are TGTGCCAGCAGCTTGGGACTAGCCTACGAGCAGTACTTC. Protein sequence: CASSLGLAYEQYF.

The J gene is TRBJ2-2, the V gene TRBV11-1, with TRBD1 as a possible D gene (6 bases). The V gene lost 8 bases and the J gene lost 5 bases, with 21 bases spanning the gap. The CDR3 length is 16 residues. Germline V gives CDR1 SGHAT, CDR2 FQDESV (reference sequence). The CDR3 sequence is CASQGVYLQGTGELFF. CDR3 nucleotide sequence: TGTGCCAGCCAAGGGGTCTACCTCCAGGGGACCGGGGAGCTGTTTTTT.

The chain recombines TRBV6-1 with TRBJ1-2; 8 bases line up with TRBD1. V lost 6 bases and J lost 7; bases outside the gene matches: 4. Germline CDR1 is MNHNS and CDR2 is SASEGT. The CDR3 is 12 residues long. CDR3 coding DNA: TGTGCCAGCAGGCAGGGGGCAAGTGGCTACACCTTC. This translates into CASRQGASGYTF.

The chain uses TRBV10-3 and TRBJ2-3; D might be TRBD1 or TRBD2, each matching 6 bases. The germline gives CDR1 ENHRY, CDR2 SYGVKD. The germline V and J ends were trimmed by 6 bases and 0 bases, with 19 bases remaining between them. The CDR3 spans 17 residues. CDR3 DNA sequence: TGTGCCATCAGACAGTGGGGTATGGGGGGCAGCACAGATACGCAGTATTTT. It specifies CAIRQWGMGGSTDTQYF.